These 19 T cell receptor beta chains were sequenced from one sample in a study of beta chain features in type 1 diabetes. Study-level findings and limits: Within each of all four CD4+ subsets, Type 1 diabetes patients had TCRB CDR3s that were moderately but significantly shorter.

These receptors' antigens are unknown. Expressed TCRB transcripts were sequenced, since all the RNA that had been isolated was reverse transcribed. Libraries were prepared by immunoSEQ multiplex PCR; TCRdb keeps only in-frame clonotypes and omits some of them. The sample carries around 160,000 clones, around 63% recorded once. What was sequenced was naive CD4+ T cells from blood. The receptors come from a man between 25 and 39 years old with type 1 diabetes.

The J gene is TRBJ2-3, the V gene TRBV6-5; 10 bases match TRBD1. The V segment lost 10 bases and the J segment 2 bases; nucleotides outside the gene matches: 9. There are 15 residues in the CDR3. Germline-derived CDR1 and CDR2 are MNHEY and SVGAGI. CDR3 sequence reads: CATTPGTGDTDTQYF. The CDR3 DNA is TGTGCCACCACGCCCGGGACAGGGGACACAGATACGCAGTATTTT.

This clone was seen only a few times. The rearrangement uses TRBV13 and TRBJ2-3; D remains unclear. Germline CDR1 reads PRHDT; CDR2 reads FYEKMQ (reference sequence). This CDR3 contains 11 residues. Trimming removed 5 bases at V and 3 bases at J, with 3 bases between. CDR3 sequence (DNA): TGTGCCAGCAGCGCGACAGATACGCAGTATTTT. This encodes CASSATDTQYF.

DNA of the CDR3: TGTGCCATCAGGCCCCTGGCAGGGAGCTACGAGCAGTACTTC. This sequence encodes CAIRPLAGSYEQYF. The rearrangement links TRBV10-3 to TRBJ2-7; D is tentatively TRBD1 or TRBD2 (5 bases each). The V gene's germline CDR1 is ENHRY and CDR2 SYGVKD. CDR3 length equals 14 residues. V was shortened by 6 bases and J by 3 bases, with 15 bases between the two germline ends.

The CDR3 sequence: CSVEDGELMSAFF. CDR3 in DNA: TGCAGCGTTGAAGACGGAGAACTGATGTCAGCTTTCTTT. V and J are TRBV29-1 and TRBJ1-1; D remains unclear. V lost 0 bases and J 10 bases, leaving 15 bases between the germline ends. The CDR3 is made up of 13 amino acids. The germline CDR1 and CDR2 sequences are SQVTM and ANQGSEA. Full variable domain (rest looked up from reference TRBV29-1 and TRBJ1-1): SAVISQKPSRDICQRGTSLTIQCQVDSQVTMMFWYRQQPGQSLTLIATANQGSEATYESGFVIDKFPISRPNLTFSTLTVSNMSPEDSSIYLCSVEDGELMSAFFGQGTRLTVV.

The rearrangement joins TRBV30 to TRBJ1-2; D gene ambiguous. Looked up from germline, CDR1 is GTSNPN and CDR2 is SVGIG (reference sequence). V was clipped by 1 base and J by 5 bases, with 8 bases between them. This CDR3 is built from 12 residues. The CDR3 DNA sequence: TGTGCCTGGAGTGGAACAGCTTATGGCTACACCTTC. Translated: CAWSGTAYGYTF.

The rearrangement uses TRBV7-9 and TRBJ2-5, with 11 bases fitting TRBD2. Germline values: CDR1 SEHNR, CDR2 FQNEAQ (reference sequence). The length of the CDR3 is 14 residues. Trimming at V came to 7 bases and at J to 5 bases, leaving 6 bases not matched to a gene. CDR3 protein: CASTRLAGMETQYF. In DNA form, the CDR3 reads TGTGCCAGCACCCGACTAGCGGGGATGGAGACCCAGTACTTC.

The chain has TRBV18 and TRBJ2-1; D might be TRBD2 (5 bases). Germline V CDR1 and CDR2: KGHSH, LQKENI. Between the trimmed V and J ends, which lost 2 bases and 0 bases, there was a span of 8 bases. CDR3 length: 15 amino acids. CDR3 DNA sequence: TGTGCCAGCTCACCAGCCGGGAACTCCTACAATGAGCAGTTCTTC. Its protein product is CASSPAGNSYNEQFF.

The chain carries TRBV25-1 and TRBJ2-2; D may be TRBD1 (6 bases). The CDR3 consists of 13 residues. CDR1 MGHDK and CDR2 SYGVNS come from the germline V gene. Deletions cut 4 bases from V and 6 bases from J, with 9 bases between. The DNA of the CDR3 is TGTGCCAGCAGTGCAGGGGTGGCCGGGGAGCTGTTTTTT. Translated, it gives CASSAGVAGELFF. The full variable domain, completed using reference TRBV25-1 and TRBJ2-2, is EADIYQTPRYLVIGTGKKITLECSQTMGHDKMYWYQQDPGMELHLIHYSYGVNSTEKGDLSSESTVSRIRTEHFPLTLESARPSHTSQYLCASSAGVAGELFFGEGSRLTVL.

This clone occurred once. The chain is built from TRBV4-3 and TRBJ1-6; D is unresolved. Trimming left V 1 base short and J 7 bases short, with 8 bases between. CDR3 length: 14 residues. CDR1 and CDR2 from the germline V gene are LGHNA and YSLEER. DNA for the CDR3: TGCGCCAGCAGCCAAGTAGGGAGAAATTCACCCCTCCACTTT. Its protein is CASSQVGRNSPLHF.

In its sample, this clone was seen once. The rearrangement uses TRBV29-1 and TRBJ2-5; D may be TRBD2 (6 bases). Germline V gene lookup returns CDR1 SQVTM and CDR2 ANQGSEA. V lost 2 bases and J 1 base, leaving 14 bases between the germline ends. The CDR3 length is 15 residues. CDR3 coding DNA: TGCAGCGTTGAAAGGCTAGGGAGGACCCAAGAGACCCAGTACTTC. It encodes CSVERLGRTQETQYF.

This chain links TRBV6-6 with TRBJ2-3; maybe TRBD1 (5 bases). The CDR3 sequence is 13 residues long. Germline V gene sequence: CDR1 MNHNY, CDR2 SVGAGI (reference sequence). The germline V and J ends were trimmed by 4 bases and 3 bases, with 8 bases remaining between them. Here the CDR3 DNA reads TGTGCCAGCAGTTTGACAGTTACAGATACGCAGTATTTT. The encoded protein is CASSLTVTDTQYF.

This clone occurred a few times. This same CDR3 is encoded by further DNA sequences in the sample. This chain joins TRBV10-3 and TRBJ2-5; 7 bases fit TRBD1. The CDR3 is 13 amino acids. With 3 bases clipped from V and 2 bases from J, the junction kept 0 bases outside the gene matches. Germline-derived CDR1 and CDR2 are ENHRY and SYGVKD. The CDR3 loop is CAISDRGQETQYF. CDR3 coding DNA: TGTGCCATCAGTGACAGGGGGCAAGAGACCCAGTACTTC.

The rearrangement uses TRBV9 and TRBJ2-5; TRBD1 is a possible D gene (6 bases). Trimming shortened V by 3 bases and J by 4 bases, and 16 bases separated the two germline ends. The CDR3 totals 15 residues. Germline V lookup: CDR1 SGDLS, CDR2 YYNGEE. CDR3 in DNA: TGTGCCAGCAGCGGTCGGACAGTCAAGGGAGAGACCCAGTACTTC. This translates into CASSGRTVKGETQYF.

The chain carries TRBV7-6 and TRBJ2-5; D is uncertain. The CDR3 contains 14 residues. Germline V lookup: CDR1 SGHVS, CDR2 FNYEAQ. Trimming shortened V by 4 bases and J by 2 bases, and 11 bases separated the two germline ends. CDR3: CASSSLGGQETQYF. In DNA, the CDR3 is TGTGCCAGCAGCTCCCTAGGCGGACAAGAGACCCAGTACTTC.

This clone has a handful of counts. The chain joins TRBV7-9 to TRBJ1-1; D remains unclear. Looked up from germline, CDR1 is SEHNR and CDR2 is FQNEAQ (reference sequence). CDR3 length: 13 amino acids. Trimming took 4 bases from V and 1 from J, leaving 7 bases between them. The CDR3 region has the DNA TGTGCCAGCAGCTCTCAGCCGAACACTGAAGCTTTCTTT. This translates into CASSSQPNTEAFF.

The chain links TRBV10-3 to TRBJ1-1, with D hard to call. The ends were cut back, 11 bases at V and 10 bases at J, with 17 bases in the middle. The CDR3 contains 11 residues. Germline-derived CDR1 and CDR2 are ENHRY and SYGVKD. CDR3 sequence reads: CAYMREGIAFF. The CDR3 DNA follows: TGTGCCTACATGAGGGAGGGAATAGCTTTCTTT.

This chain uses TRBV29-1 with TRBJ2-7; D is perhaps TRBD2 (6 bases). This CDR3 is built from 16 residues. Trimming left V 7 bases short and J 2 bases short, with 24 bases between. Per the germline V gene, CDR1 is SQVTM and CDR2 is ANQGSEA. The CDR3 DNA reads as TGCAGCGCGCGTATGGACTATGACGCTAGAACCTACGAGCAGTACTTC. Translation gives CSARMDYDARTYEQYF.

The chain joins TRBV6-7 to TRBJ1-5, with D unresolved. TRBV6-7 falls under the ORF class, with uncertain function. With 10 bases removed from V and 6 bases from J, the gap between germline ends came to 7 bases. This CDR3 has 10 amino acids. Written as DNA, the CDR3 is TGTGCCACCGCGGGTCAGCCCCAGCATTTT. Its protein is CATAGQPQHF.

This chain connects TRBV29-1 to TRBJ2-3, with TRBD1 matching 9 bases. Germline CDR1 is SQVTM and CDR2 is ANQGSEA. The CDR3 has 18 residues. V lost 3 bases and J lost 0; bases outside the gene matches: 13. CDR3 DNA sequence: TGCAGCGTTGATGGACAGGGGAAAAGCGGGCGTAGCACAGATACGCAGTATTTT. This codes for CSVDGQGKSGRSTDTQYF.